One and the same sample provided the 22 T cell receptor beta chains below, sequenced in a study of vaccination and CD4 T cells after COVID-19. No antigen has been identified for these receptors. Sample treatment: roughly 10-day PBMC culture with coronavirus spike peptide pools or control peptides (ViraFEST assay). The Oncomine TCR Beta short-read assay sequenced DNA from cultured CD4+ T cells. MiXCR, run by TCRdb on the PCR reads, gives a single entry per CDR3 protein. The profile covers roughly 12,000 distinct CDR3 sequences, with around 47% appearing a single time and approximately 25% taken by the ten largest. The material sequenced was CD4+ T cells from blood, cultured in vitro. These receptors came from a human donor who had recovered from COVID-19.

This clonotype has a handful of counts. The chain has TRBV20-1 and TRBJ2-5, with no clear D. V lost 0 bases and J lost 5, with 13 bases in between. The CDR3 totals 14 residues. The germline V gene encodes CDR1 DFQATT and CDR2 SNEGSKA (reference sequence). DNA of the CDR3: TGCAGTGCTAGAGATGCCCGCAAAGGCGAGACCCAGTACTTC. Residues: CSARDARKGETQYF.

This sequence joins TRBV5-1 and TRBJ2-1; 7 bases map to TRBD1. The germline V gene has CDR1 SGHRS and CDR2 YFSETQ. V lost 2 bases and J lost 9; bases outside the gene matches: 5. This CDR3 spans 13 amino acids. The CDR3 protein is CASSLGGEGEQFF. The CDR3 bases are TGCGCCAGCAGCTTAGGGGGCGAAGGTGAGCAGTTCTTC.

This clonotype has only a few counts. J is TRBJ2-5 and V is TRBV24-1; D possibly matches TRBD1 or TRBD2 (6 bases each). Germline V gives CDR1 KGHDR, CDR2 SFDVKD. V lost 4 bases and J 1 base, leaving 15 bases between the germline ends. The CDR3 contains 16 residues. In DNA form, the CDR3 reads TGTGCCACCAGTGAGGGGGGCCGGGGCCTCCAAGAGACCCAGTACTTC. Translated, it gives CATSEGGRGLQETQYF.

On this clonotype itself: A junction boundary mismatches the germline segment, possibly from a read error. V gene TRBV7-9 combines with J gene TRBJ2-7; D is perhaps TRBD1 or TRBD2 (7 bases each). The CDR3 has 14 residues. The germline V gene has CDR1 SEHNR and CDR2 FQNEAQ (reference sequence). The DNA of the CDR3 is TGTGCCAGCAGCTTACGAGCGGGGACAGTATGGTTGAACTTC. This encodes CASSLRAGTVWLNF.

Turning to this clonotype: Germline is not matched at one junction end, which may reflect a read error. The CDR3 DNA sequence: TGTGCCAGCAGCTTAGACGGACGGGTAGCTAACTATGGCTACGCCTTC. It codes for CASSLDGRVANYGYAF. This rearrangement joins TRBV7-2 to TRBJ1-2, with no clear D. This CDR3 has 16 amino acids. Per germline, CDR1 SGHTA and CDR2 FQGNSA.

Only a few counts were recorded for this clonotype. The gene calls are TRBV24-1 and TRBJ2-3; 8 bases align to TRBD1. Germline CDR1 and CDR2: KGHDR and SFDVKD. Germline trimming cut 0 bases from V and 6 bases from J; bases unmatched to any gene: 1. The CDR3 runs to 14 residues. The CDR3 is CATSDLQGADTQYF. CDR3 in DNA: TGTGCCACCAGTGATTTGCAGGGGGCCGATACGCAGTATTTT.

This chain joins TRBV7-8 and TRBJ1-1; the D is unclear. This CDR3 is 12 amino acids long. CDR1 and CDR2 (germline): SGHVS, FQNEAQ. With 1 base removed from V and 8 bases from J, the gap between germline ends came to 8 bases. CDR3 amino acids: CASSLVGREAFF. The CDR3 DNA reads TGTGCCAGCAGCTTAGTTGGGAGGGAAGCTTTCTTT. Variable domain in full (rest from reference TRBV7-8 and TRBJ1-1): GAGVSQSPRYKVAKRGQDVALRCDPISGHVSLFWYQQALGQGPEFLTYFQNEAQLDKSGLPSDRFFAERPEGSVSTLKIQRTQQEDSAVYLCASSLVGREAFFGQGTRLTVV.

This chain's CDR3 is CASSLGAGVGQPQHF. For the CDR3, the DNA is TGCGCCAGCAGCTTGGGGGCAGGGGTAGGACAGCCCCAGCATTTT. The chain combines TRBV5-1 with TRBJ1-5; D possibly corresponds to TRBD1 (6 bases). Germline V CDR1 and CDR2: SGHRS, YFSETQ. CDR3 size: 15 residues. V dropped 0 bases and J dropped 7 bases, with 14 bases sitting between them.

This clonotype was observed a handful of times. The CDR3 loop reads CASQGYGNTIYF. CDR3 bases: TGTGCCAGTCAGGGGTACGGAAACACCATATATTTT. The rearrangement joins TRBV28 to TRBJ1-3; D is possibly TRBD1 (6 bases). V dropped 9 bases and J dropped 4 bases, with 10 bases sitting between them. The CDR3 has 12 amino acids. Germline V gene lookup returns CDR1 MDHEN and CDR2 SYDVKM.

This sequence joins TRBV2 and TRBJ2-2; no clear D. Germline V gene sequence: CDR1 SNHLY, CDR2 FYNNEI. V gave up 6 bases and J gave up 4 bases, with 6 bases separating them. The CDR3 contains 12 residues. Written as DNA, the CDR3 is TGTGCCAGCAGACCAAGCACCGGGGAGCTGTTTTTT. Translated: CASRPSTGELFF.

This clonotype was counted once. The chain has TRBV20-1 and TRBJ1-5; 7 bases line up with TRBD1. Trimming cost V 2 bases and J 3 bases; bases outside gene matches: 7. Germline V lookup: CDR1 DFQATT, CDR2 SNEGSKA (reference sequence). The CDR3 extends over 15 amino acids. For the CDR3, the DNA is TGCAGTGCTAGAAAGGCCAGGGGGGACAATCAGCCCCAGCATTTT. Translated: CSARKARGDNQPQHF.

The chain is built from TRBV20-1 and TRBJ2-7; 10 nucleotides align to TRBD1. The trim removed 2 bases at V and 5 bases at J, leaving 9 bases unmatched. The CDR3 totals 15 residues. The germline CDR1 and CDR2 sequences are DFQATT and SNEGSKA (reference sequence). CDR3 nucleotides: TGCAGTGCTAGATCCCCGACAGGGGGCATCGACGAGCAGTACTTC. Its translation: CSARSPTGGIDEQYF.

Remarks on this clonotype: One junction end does not reproduce the germline sequence, and a read error may be involved. The chain employs TRBV12-3 or TRBV12-4 and TRBJ2-1; 11 bases are shared with TRBD1. The CDR3 is 11 amino acids. In DNA form, the CDR3 reads TGTGCCAGCACCATGGGGGACAGGGGGAGGTTC. It encodes CASTMGDRGRF.

The genes are TRBV2 and TRBJ2-7; TRBD1 matches at 7 bases. CDR1 is SNHLY and CDR2 is FYNNEI in the germline V gene. Trimming removed 7 bases from V and 5 bases from J; junction bases left unmatched: 8. CDR3 length equals 13 residues. The CDR3 DNA sequence: TGTGCCAGCACCCCTCAGGGGGTTCACGAGCAGTACTTC. This codes for CASTPQGVHEQYF.

This sequence joins TRBV7-2 and TRBJ1-2; the D gene is possibly TRBD1 (6 bases). Germline values: CDR1 SGHTA, CDR2 FQGNSA. The CDR3 covers 14 residues. V lost 1 base and J 8 bases, leaving 14 bases between the germline ends. The CDR3 is CASSLVGQGSGYTF. CDR3 nucleotides: TGTGCCAGCAGCTTAGTAGGCCAGGGGTCCGGCTACACCTTC.

A single count supports this clonotype. The chain links TRBV6-1 to TRBJ2-7; D is possibly TRBD1 (6 bases). Per germline, CDR1 MNHNS and CDR2 SASEGT. This CDR3 is built from 14 residues. Trimming took 8 bases from V and 0 from J, leaving 14 bases between them. Here the CDR3 reads CASGDRWSSYEQYF. The CDR3 nucleotides read TGTGCCAGCGGCGACAGGTGGAGCTCCTACGAGCAGTACTTC.

This clonotype is labeled as medium-sized (0.01 to 0.1%). This chain joins TRBV2 and TRBJ2-1; 12 positions match TRBD2. Germline V CDR1 and CDR2: SNHLY, FYNNEI. The V segment lost 4 bases and the J segment 7 bases; nucleotides outside the gene matches: 5. The CDR3 loop spans 15 amino acids. The CDR3 loop reads CASSVPSGRGNEQFF. CDR3 bases: TGTGCCAGCAGTGTTCCTAGCGGGAGGGGGAATGAGCAGTTCTTC.

In this sample, this clonotype turned up a few times. This sequence joins TRBV11-2 and TRBJ2-3, with no clear D. The CDR3 has 16 residues. Trimming cost V 5 bases and J 3 bases, with 18 bases left between them. The germline V gene encodes CDR1 SGHAT and CDR2 FQNNGV. This CDR3 is CASSIAGPAVTDTQYF. The CDR3, as DNA: TGTGCCAGCAGCATAGCCGGGCCCGCCGTTACAGATACGCAGTATTTT.

Of note for this clonotype: At one boundary the junction diverges from the germline segment, which might be a read error. This rearrangement joins TRBV7-2 to TRBJ2-3, with TRBD2 identical over 11 bases. The CDR3 length is 16 residues. The germline gives CDR1 SGHTA, CDR2 FQGNSA. Here the CDR3 DNA reads TGCGCCAGCAGCTTGGGGACTAGCGGAGGAGGGTATACGCAGTATTTT. Residues: CASSLGTSGGGYTQYF.

The chain couples TRBV20-1 to TRBJ2-1, with D possibly matching TRBD2 (6 bases). V was clipped by 6 bases and J by 1 base, with 13 bases between them. The CDR3 contains 14 residues. Germline V gene lookup returns CDR1 DFQATT and CDR2 SNEGSKA (reference sequence). This chain's CDR3 is CSASGLPSYNEQFF. The CDR3 nucleotides read TGCAGTGCCTCGGGACTGCCGTCCTACAATGAGCAGTTCTTC.

The J gene is TRBJ2-3, the V gene TRBV7-2, with D hard to call. V dropped 5 bases and J dropped 2 bases, with 5 bases sitting between them. This CDR3 spans 12 amino acids. Germline V gene data show CDR1 as SGHTA and CDR2 as FQGNSA. CDR3 region: CASSPPTDTQYF. In DNA form, the CDR3 reads TGTGCCAGCAGCCCCCCCACAGATACGCAGTATTTT. Filled out from reference TRBV7-2 and TRBJ2-3, the complete variable domain reads GAGVSQSPSNKVTEKGKDVELRCDPISGHTALYWYRQSLGQGLEFLIYFQGNSAPDKSGLPSDRFSAERTGGSVSTLTIQRTQQEDSAVYLCASSPPTDTQYFGPGTRLTVL.

The chain is built from TRBV19 and TRBJ1-5; TRBD1 is a possible D gene (5 bases). This CDR3 is built from 15 residues. Germline V gene sequence: CDR1 LNHDA, CDR2 SQIVND (reference sequence). The V gene lost 0 bases and the J gene lost 7 bases, with 13 bases spanning the gap. This CDR3 reads CASSIDSGGRQPQHF. In nucleotides, the CDR3 is TGTGCCAGTAGTATAGATTCGGGGGGTCGGCAGCCCCAGCATTTT. The variable domain in full, completed from reference TRBV19 and TRBJ1-5, reads DGGITQSPKYLFRKEGQNVTLSCEQNLNHDAMYWYRQDPGQGLRLIYYSQIVNDFQKGDIAEGYSVSREKKESFPLTVTSAQKNPTAFYLCASSIDSGGRQPQHFGDGTRLSIL.